A selection of T cell receptor beta chains follows, all from one sample in a study of regulatory T cells. Clones were read by immunoSEQ multiplex PCR, and TCRdb kept only the in-frame ones, dropping some. This table has just over 20,000 clones, roughly 93% appearing once. Source material: CD8+ T cells sorted from blood. The receptors were gathered from a child aged 2-15 years with CD3G deficiency. Both conserved end residues are part of each CDR3. The D gene is left open where the match is weak. Size tells how often a clone was seen (once, few, many) or the class of an expanded clone, and some rows leave it out.

d_gene	abundance	v_gene	j_gene	CDR3aa	CDR3nt
.	.	TRBV6-1	TRBJ2-7	CASSEVGFREQYF	TGTGCCAGCAGTGAAGTGGGGTTTCGCGAGCAGTACTTC
.	.	TRBV27	TRBJ2-3	CATRKTSTDTQYF	TGTGCCACTAGAAAAACTAGCACAGATACGCAGTATTTT
.	.	TRBV28	TRBJ2-7	CASSLGFQQYF	TGTGCCAGCAGTTTAGGGTTTCAGCAGTACTTC
.	.	TRBV28	TRBJ1-2	CASSFGRRSYGYTF	TGTGCCAGCAGTTTTGGCAGGAGGTCCTATGGCTACACCTTC
.	.	TRBV5-1	TRBJ2-7	CASSLGYGYEQYF	TGCGCCAGCAGCTTGGGTTACGGATACGAGCAGTACTTC
.	.	TRBV28	TRBJ1-2	CASSPRTLLGYTF	TGTGCCAGCAGTCCAAGGACCCTCCTCGGCTACACCTTC
.	.	TRBV6-1	TRBJ2-1	CASSDYYGGEQFF	TGTGCCAGCAGTGATTACTATGGCGGGGAGCAGTTCTTC
.	.	TRBV6-1	TRBJ2-7	CASRYRVPSSYEQYF	TGTGCCAGCAGATATCGAGTGCCTTCCTCCTACGAGCAGTACTTC
.	few	TRBV28	TRBJ2-3	CASSLWGRSTDTQYF	TGTGCCAGCAGTTTATGGGGACGCAGCACAGATACGCAGTATTTT
.	.	TRBV28	TRBJ2-1	CASSWGSIETYNEQFF	TGTGCCAGCAGTTGGGGGTCCATTGAGACCTACAATGAGCAGTTCTTC
TRBD2	.	TRBV10-2	TRBJ2-7	CASSESLAGVGYEQYF	TGCGCCAGCAGTGAGTCACTAGCGGGAGTAGGATACGAGCAGTACTTC
TRBD2	.	TRBV7-8	TRBJ2-1	CASTISGRGNEQFF	TGTGCCAGCACCATTAGCGGGAGGGGCAATGAGCAGTTCTTC
.	.	TRBV28	TRBJ2-1	CASSVSSSYNEQFF	TGTGCCAGCAGTGTATCTAGCTCCTACAATGAGCAGTTCTTC
.	.	TRBV28	TRBJ2-7	CASSGGSVYEQYF	TGTGCCAGCAGTGGCGGGTCGGTCTACGAGCAGTACTTC
.	.	TRBV6-1	TRBJ2-7	CASSELDNAYEQYF	TGTGCCAGCAGTGAATTGGACAATGCCTACGAGCAGTACTTC
.	.	TRBV28	TRBJ2-5	CASSNVEETQYF	TGTGCCAGCAGTAACGTGGAAGAGACCCAGTACTTC
.	once	TRBV23-1	TRBJ1-1	CASSQFDGLVHTEAFF	TGCGCCAGCAGTCAATTTGACGGGTTGGTTCACACTGAAGCTTTCTTT
.	.	TRBV28	TRBJ1-2	CASSFDGNYGYTF	TGTGCCAGCAGTTTCGACGGAAACTATGGCTACACCTTC
.	.	TRBV6-1	TRBJ2-7	CASIRGAEQYF	TGTGCCAGCATCCGTGGTGCCGAGCAGTACTTC
.	.	TRBV6-1	TRBJ2-7	CASSDFSGVEQYF	TGTGCCAGCAGTGATTTTTCAGGGGTCGAGCAGTACTTC
.	.	TRBV28	TRBJ1-5	CASSARAGVVISNQPQHF	TGTGCCAGCAGTGCCCGAGCAGGGGTTGTTATTAGCAATCAACCCCAGCATTTT
TRBD1	.	TRBV5-1	TRBJ2-7	CASSPGTGGSYEQYF	TGCGCCAGCAGCCCGGGGACAGGTGGATCCTACGAGCAGTACTTC
.	.	TRBV5-1	TRBJ2-3	CASSLAGQADTQYF	TGCGCCAGCAGCTTGGCGGGACAAGCAGATACGCAGTATTTT
TRBD2	.	TRBV28	TRBJ2-1	CASSFSVAIPGLASVHNEQFF	TGTGCCAGCAGTTTTTCGGTGGCAATTCCGGGACTAGCGTCCGTGCACAATGAGCAGTTCTTC
.	.	TRBV6-1	TRBJ1-1	CASLMSKNTEAFF	TGTGCCAGTCTCATGAGTAAGAACACTGAAGCTTTCTTT
.	.	TRBV27	TRBJ2-1	CASSLSRGNEQFF	TGTGCCAGCAGTTTATCCAGGGGCAATGAGCAGTTCTTC
.	.	TRBV28	TRBJ2-1	CATVGDSGVHNEQFF	TGTGCGACGGTGGGGGACAGCGGGGTTCACAATGAGCAGTTCTTC
.	.	TRBV28	TRBJ2-7	CASTGTPDYEQYF	TGTGCCAGTACGGGGACCCCAGATTACGAGCAGTACTTC
.	.	TRBV28	TRBJ2-1	CASSFTGSNNEQFF	TGTGCCAGCAGTTTTACCGGGAGCAACAATGAGCAGTTCTTC
.	.	TRBV28	TRBJ1-1	CASSWGQPNTEAFF	TGTGCCAGCAGTTGGGGACAACCGAACACTGAAGCTTTCTTT
.	.	TRBV7-9	TRBJ2-5	CASSLDSRRETQYF	TGTGCCAGCAGCTTAGATTCTAGGCGGGAGACCCAGTACTTC
TRBD1	.	TRBV19	TRBJ2-2	CATRQGTGELFF	TGTGCCACTCGACAGGGGACGGGGGAGCTGTTTTTT
.	once	TRBV7-9	TRBJ2-7	CASSPRTSGEQYF	TGTGCCAGCAGCCCCCGGACATCCGGCGAGCAGTACTTC
.	.	TRBV6-1	TRBJ2-7	CASSLVGPGEQYF	TGTGCCAGCTCCCTCGTGGGGCCGGGCGAGCAGTACTTC
.	.	TRBV4-1	TRBJ2-7	CASSQVRGREQYF	TGCGCCAGCAGCCAAGTACGAGGCCGGGAGCAGTACTTC
.	.	TRBV6-1	TRBJ1-1	CASSKWTENTEAFF	TGTGCCAGCAGTAAATGGACAGAGAACACCGAAGCTTTCTTT
TRBD1	few	TRBV6-6	TRBJ1-1	CASRTGETEAFF	TGTGCCAGCAGGACAGGGGAGACCGAAGCTTTCTTT
.	.	TRBV6-1	TRBJ2-7	CASSEGWGYEQYF	TGTGCCAGCAGTGAAGGATGGGGGTACGAGCAGTACTTC
TRBD2	.	TRBV7-8	TRBJ2-1	CASSFSTSGQHNEQFF	TGTGCCAGCAGCTTCTCGACTAGCGGGCAGCACAATGAGCAGTTCTTC
.	.	TRBV13	TRBJ2-7	CASSLGPGGQQYF	TGTGCCAGCAGCTTAGGGCCAGGCGGTCAGCAGTACTTC
TRBD2	.	TRBV11-1	TRBJ2-3	CASSLGLAGTLGQDTQYF	TGTGCCAGCAGCTTGGGACTAGCGGGTACCTTGGGACAGGATACGCAGTATTTT
.	.	TRBV6-5	TRBJ2-3	CASSFGPVLTDTQYF	TGTGCCAGCAGTTTCGGACCGGTACTCACAGATACGCAGTATTTT